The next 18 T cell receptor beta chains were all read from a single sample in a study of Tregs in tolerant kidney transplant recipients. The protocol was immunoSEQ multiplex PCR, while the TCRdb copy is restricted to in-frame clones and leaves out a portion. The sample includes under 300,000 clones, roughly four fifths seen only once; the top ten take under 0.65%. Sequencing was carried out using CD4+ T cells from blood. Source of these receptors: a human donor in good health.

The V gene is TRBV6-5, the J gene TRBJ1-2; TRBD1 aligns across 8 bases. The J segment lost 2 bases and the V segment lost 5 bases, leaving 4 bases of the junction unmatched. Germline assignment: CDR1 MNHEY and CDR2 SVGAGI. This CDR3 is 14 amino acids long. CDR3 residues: CASSKTGVNYGYTF. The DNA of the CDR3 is TGTGCCAGCAGTAAGACAGGGGTCAACTATGGCTACACCTTC.

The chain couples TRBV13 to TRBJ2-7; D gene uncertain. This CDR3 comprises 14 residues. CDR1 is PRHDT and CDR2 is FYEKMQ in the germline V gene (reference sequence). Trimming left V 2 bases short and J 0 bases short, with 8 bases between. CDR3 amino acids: CASSLSWGSYEQYF. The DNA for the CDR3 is TGTGCCAGCAGCTTAAGCTGGGGCTCCTACGAGCAGTACTTC.

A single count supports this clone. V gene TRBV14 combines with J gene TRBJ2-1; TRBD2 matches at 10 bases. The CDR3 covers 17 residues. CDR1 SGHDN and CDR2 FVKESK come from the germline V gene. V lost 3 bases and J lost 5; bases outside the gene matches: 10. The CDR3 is CASSHWTSGHSNNEQFF. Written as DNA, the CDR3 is TGTGCCAGCAGCCATTGGACTAGCGGACATAGCAACAATGAGCAGTTCTTC. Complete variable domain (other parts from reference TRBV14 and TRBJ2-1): EAGVTQFPSHSVIEKGQTVTLRCDPISGHDNLYWYRRVMGKEIKFLLHFVKESKQDESGMPNNRFLAERTGGTYSTLKVQPAELEDSGVYFCASSHWTSGHSNNEQFFGPGTRLTVL.

CDR3 nucleotides: TGTGCCAGCAGTACCGGGACAGGGGGCGAGTGGAATTCACCCCTCCACTTT. Protein: CASSTGTGGEWNSPLHF. The rearrangement joins TRBV5-6 to TRBJ1-6; TRBD1 matches 12 bases. The CDR3 covers 17 residues. J was trimmed by 7 bases and V by 5 bases; bases with no gene match: 10. CDR1 and CDR2 from the germline V gene are SGHDT and YYEEEE.

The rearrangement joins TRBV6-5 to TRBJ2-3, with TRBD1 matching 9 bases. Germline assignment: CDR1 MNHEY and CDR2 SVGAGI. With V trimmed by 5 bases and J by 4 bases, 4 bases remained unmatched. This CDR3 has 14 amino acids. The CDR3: CASSARTGADTQYF. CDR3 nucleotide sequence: TGTGCCAGCAGTGCCCGGACAGGGGCAGATACGCAGTATTTT.

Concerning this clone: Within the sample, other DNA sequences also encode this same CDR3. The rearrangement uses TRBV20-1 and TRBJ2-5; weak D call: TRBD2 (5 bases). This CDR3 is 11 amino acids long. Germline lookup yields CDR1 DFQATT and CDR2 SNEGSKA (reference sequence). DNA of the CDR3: TGCAGAGTGGGAGTCTCAGAGACCCAGTACTTC. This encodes CRVGVSETQYF.

The CDR3: CASRTSGGTTRPDTQYF. CDR3 sequence (DNA): TGTGCCAGCAGGACTAGCGGGGGGACGACTCGTCCAGATACGCAGTATTTT. The chain is built from TRBV19 and TRBJ2-3; 14 bases fit TRBD2. This CDR3 region has 17 residues. Unmatched junction bases numbered 12, after V lost 9 bases and J lost 4 bases. Germline loops: CDR1 LNHDA, CDR2 SQIVND (reference sequence).

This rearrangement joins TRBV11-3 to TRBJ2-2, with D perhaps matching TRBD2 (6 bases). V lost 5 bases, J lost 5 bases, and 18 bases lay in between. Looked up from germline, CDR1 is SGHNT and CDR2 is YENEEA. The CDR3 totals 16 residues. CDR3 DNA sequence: TGTGCCAGCAGCCTCAGGGTGGGCCGGGGGACCGGGGAGCTGTTTTTT. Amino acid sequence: CASSLRVGRGTGELFF.

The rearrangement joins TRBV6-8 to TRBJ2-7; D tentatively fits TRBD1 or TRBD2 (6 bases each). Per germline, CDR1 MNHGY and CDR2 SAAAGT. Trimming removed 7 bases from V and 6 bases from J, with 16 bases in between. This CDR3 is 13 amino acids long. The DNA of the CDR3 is TGTGCCAGCACCTCGGAGGGGGAGCGCGAGCAGTACTTC. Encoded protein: CASTSEGEREQYF.

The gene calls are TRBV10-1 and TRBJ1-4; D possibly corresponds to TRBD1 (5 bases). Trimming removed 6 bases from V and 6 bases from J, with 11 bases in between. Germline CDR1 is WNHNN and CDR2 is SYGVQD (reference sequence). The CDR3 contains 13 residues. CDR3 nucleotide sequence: TGCGCCAGCAGGGGGGTTACCTATGAAAAACTGTTTTTT. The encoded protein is CASRGVTYEKLFF.

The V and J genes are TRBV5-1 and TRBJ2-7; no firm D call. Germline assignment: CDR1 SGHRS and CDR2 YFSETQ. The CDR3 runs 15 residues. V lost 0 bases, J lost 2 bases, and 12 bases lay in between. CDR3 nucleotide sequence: TGCGCCAGCAGCTTGGCGCACACTGCTACCTACGAGCAGTACTTC. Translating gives CASSLAHTATYEQYF.

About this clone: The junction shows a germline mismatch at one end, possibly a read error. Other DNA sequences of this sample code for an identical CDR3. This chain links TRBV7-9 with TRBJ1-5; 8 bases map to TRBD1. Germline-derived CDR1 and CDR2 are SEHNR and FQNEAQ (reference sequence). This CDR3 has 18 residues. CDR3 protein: CASSPIPTDRVGNQPQHF. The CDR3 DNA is TGTGCCAGCAGCCCGATTCCCACGGACAGGGTAGGCAATCAACCCCAGCATTTT. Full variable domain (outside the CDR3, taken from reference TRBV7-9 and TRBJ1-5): DTGVSQNPRHKITKRGQNVTFRCDPISEHNRLYWYRQTLGQGPEFLTYFQNEAQLEKSRLLSDRFSAERPKGSFSTLEIQRTEQGDSAMYLCASSPIPTDRVGNQPQHFGDGTRLSIL.

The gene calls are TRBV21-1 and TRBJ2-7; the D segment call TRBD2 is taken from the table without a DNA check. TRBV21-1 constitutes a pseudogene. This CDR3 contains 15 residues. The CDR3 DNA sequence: TGTGCCAGCAGCCCACGGACTAGCGGAACCTACGAGCAGTACTTC. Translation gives CASSPRTSGTYEQYF.

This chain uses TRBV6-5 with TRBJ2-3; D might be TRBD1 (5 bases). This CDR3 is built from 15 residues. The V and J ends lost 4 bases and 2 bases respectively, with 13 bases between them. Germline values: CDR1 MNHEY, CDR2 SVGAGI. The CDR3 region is CASSFQGFVTDTQYF. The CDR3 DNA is TGTGCCAGCAGTTTCCAGGGTTTTGTCACAGATACGCAGTATTTT.

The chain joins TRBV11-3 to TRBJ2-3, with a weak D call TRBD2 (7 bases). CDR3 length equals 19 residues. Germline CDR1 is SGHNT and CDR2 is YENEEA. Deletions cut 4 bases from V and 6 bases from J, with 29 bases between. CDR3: CASSSAVGGAGVPKDTQYF. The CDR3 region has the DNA TGTGCCAGCAGCTCCGCAGTGGGGGGCGCGGGGGTTCCTAAGGATACGCAGTATTTT.

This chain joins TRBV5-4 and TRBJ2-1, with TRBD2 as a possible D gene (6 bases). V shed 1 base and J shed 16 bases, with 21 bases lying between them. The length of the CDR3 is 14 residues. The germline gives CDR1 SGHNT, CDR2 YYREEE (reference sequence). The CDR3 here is CASSLSPGNGRGFF. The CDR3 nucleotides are TGTGCCAGCAGCTTGTCTCCGGGGAACGGGAGAGGATTCTTC.

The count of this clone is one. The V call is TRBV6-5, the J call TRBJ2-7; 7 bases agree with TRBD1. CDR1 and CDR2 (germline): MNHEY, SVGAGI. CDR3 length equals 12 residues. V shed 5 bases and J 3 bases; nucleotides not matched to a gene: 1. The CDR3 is CASSRQGYEQYF. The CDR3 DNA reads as TGTGCCAGCAGTAGACAGGGCTACGAGCAGTACTTC.

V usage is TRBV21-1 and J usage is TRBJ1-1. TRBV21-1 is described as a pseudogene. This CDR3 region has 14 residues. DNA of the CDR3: TGTGCCAGCAGAAAGACACGAGGTAACACTGAAGCTTTCTTT. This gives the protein CASRKTRGNTEAFF.